This is a list of T cell receptor beta chains from one sample in a study of cutaneous CD30+ T cell lymphoproliferative disorder and hepatitis E. Here immunoSEQ multiplex PCR was the method, and the copy in TCRdb shows in-frame clones only, minus some. The table shows 7,000 to 9,500 clones, with approximately 74% occurring only once. Sequencing used blood. The source of these receptors is a human donor with a cutaneous T cell lymphoproliferative disorder associated with hepatitis E virus. CDR3s include the opening cysteine and the closing phenylalanine or tryptophan. A D gene is named only where the DNA matches it firmly. Clone size, where shown, is once, few, many, or a class for clones that have expanded.

>.|.|13|TRBV28|TRBJ2-7
TGTGCCAGCAGAGGGACGGCTTCCTACGAGCAGTACTTC
CASRGTASYEQYF
>.|.|13|TRBV6-5|TRBJ2-5
TGTGCCAGCAGTGAGGACTTGGGGGAGACCCAGTACTTC
CASSEDLGETQYF
>.|few|12|TRBV14|TRBJ2-2
TGTGCCAGCAGCCAACCACCCGGGGAGCTGTTTTTT
CASSQPPGELFF
>.|few|15|TRBV7-6|TRBJ1-1
TGTGCCAGCAGCTTAGCGGTAGGGATGAACACTGAAGCTTTCTTT
CASSLAVGMNTEAFF
>.|.|15|TRBV28|TRBJ2-7
TGTGCCAGTTCGATAGGGGGACGGGCCTCCTACGAGCAGTACTTC
CASSIGGRASYEQYF
>.|.|13|TRBV19|TRBJ2-7
TGTGCCAGTAGTAGCCTTGGACTAAGCGAGCAGTACTTC
CASSSLGLSEQYF
>.|.|17|TRBV23-1|TRBJ2-6
TGCGCCAGCAGTCAAGGGAACAGGGCCCCTGGGGCCAACGTCCTGACTTTC
CASSQGNRAPGANVLTF
>.|few|14|TRBV7-9|TRBJ2-3
TGTGCCAGCACCGATCTGTTGAGCCCAGATACGCAGTATTTT
CASTDLLSPDTQYF
>TRBD2|once|20|TRBV4-3|TRBJ2-3
TGCGCCAGCAGCCAAGATCGTTGGACTAGCGGGAGTACTAGCACAGATACGCAGTATTTT
CASSQDRWTSGSTSTDTQYF
>TRBD1|.|14|TRBV2|TRBJ1-5
TGTGCCAGCAGTTGGACAGGGGGCAATCAGCCCCAGCATTTT
CASSWTGGNQPQHF
>TRBD2|.|13|TRBV7-9|TRBJ2-1
TGTGCCAGCAGTCGCGGGGGGGCCACTGAGCAGTTCTTC
CASSRGGATEQFF
>.|.|13|TRBV30|TRBJ2-7
TGTGCCTGGACCCTGTACGGGCCGAATGAGCAGTACTTC
CAWTLYGPNEQYF
>.|.|14|TRBV28|TRBJ1-2
TGTGCCAGCAGACTCCCTAGGGGGGGCCTTGGCTACACCTTC
CASRLPRGGLGYTF
>TRBD2|few|16|TRBV27|TRBJ2-1
TGTGCCAGCAGTTTGAGACTAGCGGGCGACGACAATGAGCAGTTCTTC
CASSLRLAGDDNEQFF
>.|.|15|TRBV6-6|TRBJ1-4
TGTGCCAGCGACGACCAGGAGGGATTTGGGGAAAAACTGTTTTTT
CASDDQEGFGEKLFF
>TRBD1|.|13|TRBV2|TRBJ1-2
TGTGCCTCCCCCGGGACAGGTGACTATGGCTACACCTTC
CASPGTGDYGYTF
>.|.|15|TRBV19|TRBJ2-7
TGTGCCAGTAGCCCCCAGGCAGGGGGGTTGTACGAGCAGTACTTC
CASSPQAGGLYEQYF
>.|.|15|TRBV4-1|TRBJ1-1
TGCGCCAGCAGCCTTCCCCCGCAGGGTCCCGCGCGAGCTTTCTTT
CASSLPPQGPARAFF
>.|.|14|TRBV15|TRBJ1-4
TGTGCCACCTTGCTTGCAGGGTTCGGAGAAAAACTGTTTTTT
CATLLAGFGEKLFF